The present entry profiles one T cell receptor (beta chain) with its context. Its antigen is unidentified. This entry belongs to a study of T cells in Graves' hyperthyroidism and ophthalmopathy. The study's findings and limits: Stable hyperthyroidism was told apart from ophthalmopathy by a model built on 13 V-J features. The blood repertoire included most of the expanded thyroid clonotypes above 0.001.

From RNA transcripts, TCR beta CDR3 regions were amplified. Initially, a first-round RT-PCR of the TCR CDR3 employed the HTBI primer set. Each CDR3 protein is one row after TCRdb ran MiXCR on the multiplex PCR reads. The data show some 570,000 distinct CDR3 sequences, with more than 15% seen just once and 17% held by the top ten. Losses at the gene ends were 6 bases for V and 7 bases for J; bases not matched to a gene: 16. CDR1 is SGHAT and CDR2 is FQNNGV in the germline V gene. The CDR3 covers 16 residues. The V and J genes are TRBV11-2 and TRBJ2-7, with 9 bases fitting TRBD1. Sequencing was performed on blood. The source is a woman between 18 and 29 years old with Graves' ophthalmopathy. CDR3 residues: CASSLPLQGAGGEQYF. CDR3 bases: TGTGCCAGCAGTTTGCCCTTACAGGGGGCCGGCGGGGAGCAGTACTTC.